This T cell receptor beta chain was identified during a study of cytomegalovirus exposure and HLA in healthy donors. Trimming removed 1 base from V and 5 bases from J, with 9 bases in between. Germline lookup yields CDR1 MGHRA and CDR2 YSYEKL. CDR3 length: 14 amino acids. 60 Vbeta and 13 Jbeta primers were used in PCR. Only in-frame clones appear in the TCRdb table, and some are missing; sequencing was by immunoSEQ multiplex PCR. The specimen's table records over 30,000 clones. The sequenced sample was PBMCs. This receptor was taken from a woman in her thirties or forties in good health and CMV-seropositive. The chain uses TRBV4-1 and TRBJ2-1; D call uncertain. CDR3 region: CASSQVAADNEQFF. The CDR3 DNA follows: TGCGCCAGCAGCCAAGTCGCGGCGGACAATGAGCAGTTCTTC.